These 26 T cell receptor beta chains came from one sample sequenced in a study of T cell clones after liver transplantation. Sequencing was performed with immunoSEQ multiplex PCR; in TCRdb, only in-frame clones are kept and a portion is missing. The sample has more than 95,000 clones, more than 75% seen once. This sample comprised CD4+ T cells from blood, obtained before liver transplant. The source of these receptors is a human donor who received a liver transplant.

The chain is built from TRBV5-5 and TRBJ1-5; tentative D call: TRBD1 (5 bases). The V gene's germline CDR1 is SGHKS and CDR2 YYEKEE (reference sequence). This CDR3 is 16 amino acids long. V dropped 0 bases and J dropped 1 base, with 11 bases sitting between them. CDR3 sequence: CASSLVGGVSNQPQHF. CDR3 DNA sequence: TGTGCCAGCAGCTTGGTCGGGGGTGTAAGCAATCAGCCCCAGCATTTT.

V usage is TRBV7-2 and J usage is TRBJ1-3; D is possibly TRBD1 (6 bases). Germline V gene lookup returns CDR1 SGHTA and CDR2 FQGNSA. Trimming left V 5 bases short and J 4 bases short, with 18 bases between. The CDR3 contains 16 residues. The CDR3 loop reads CASSARDKAFGNTIYF. In nucleotides, the CDR3 is TGTGCCAGCAGCGCCCGGGACAAGGCCTTCGGAAACACCATATATTTT.

The chain combines TRBV7-6 with TRBJ1-2, with a possible D match to TRBD1 (5 bases). Trimming took off 3 bases at V and 4 bases at J, with 9 bases between the two ends. The CDR3 spans 13 residues. The germline gives CDR1 SGHVS, CDR2 FNYEAQ. This chain's CDR3 is CASSFGRVYGYTF. As DNA, the CDR3 is TGTGCCAGCAGCTTCGGCAGGGTCTATGGCTACACCTTC.

The chain links TRBV2 to TRBJ2-7; TRBD1 is a possible D gene (5 bases). CDR3 length: 15 residues. Per the germline V gene, CDR1 is SNHLY and CDR2 is FYNNEI. Trimming took off 6 bases at V and 2 bases at J, with 17 bases between the two ends. The CDR3 bases are TGTGCCAGCAGGAACAGGCTAAATATCCCCTACGAGCAGTACTTC. It specifies CASRNRLNIPYEQYF.

This chain uses TRBV25-1 with TRBJ2-1; D gene ambiguous. CDR3 length: 14 residues. V gave up 1 base and J gave up 1 base, with 5 bases separating them. Germline V gives CDR1 MGHDK, CDR2 SYGVNS. The CDR3 nucleotides are TGTGCCAGCAGTGAATGGGGATCCTACAATGAGCAGTTCTTC. Its translation: CASSEWGSYNEQFF.

This clone was recorded only once. The chain joins TRBV7-3 to TRBJ2-5; tentatively, D is TRBD1 (5 bases). The CDR3 consists of 13 residues. Trimming took off 5 bases at V and 4 bases at J, with 11 bases between the two ends. The germline gives CDR1 SGHTA, CDR2 FQGTGA. The CDR3 region has the DNA TGTGCCAGCAGCCAGACAGTTTCAGAGACCCAGTACTTC. As protein: CASSQTVSETQYF.

The V gene is TRBV5-4, the J gene TRBJ2-7, with D possibly called TRBD1 or TRBD2 (5 bases each). Looked up from germline, CDR1 is SGHNT and CDR2 is YYREEE (reference sequence). The CDR3 contains 14 residues. Trimming removed 1 base from V and 3 bases from J, with 11 bases in between. The chain's CDR3 is CASSLPGRSYEQYF. CDR3 DNA sequence: TGTGCCAGCAGCTTGCCGGGACGGAGCTACGAGCAGTACTTC.

The chain employs TRBV11-2 and TRBJ2-7, with unresolved D. Germline loops: CDR1 SGHAT, CDR2 FQNNGV. V dropped 0 bases and J dropped 3 bases, with 9 bases sitting between them. This CDR3 contains 14 residues. DNA for the CDR3: TGTGCCAGCAGCTTAGAAGGTGGGTTCTACGAGCAGTACTTC. Translation gives CASSLEGGFYEQYF.

V usage is TRBV7-6 and J usage is TRBJ1-6, with D hard to call. The CDR3 loop spans 14 amino acids. Germline V gene lookup returns CDR1 SGHVS and CDR2 FNYEAQ. V was clipped by 2 bases and J by 9 bases, with 11 bases between them. The CDR3 loop reads CASSLQEEISPLHF. The CDR3 nucleotides are TGTGCCAGCAGCTTACAGGAGGAGATTTCACCCCTCCACTTT.

This chain links TRBV28 with TRBJ1-1, with TRBD1 as a possible D gene (6 bases). Germline V gives CDR1 MDHEN, CDR2 SYDVKM. V shed 5 bases and J shed 4 bases, with 17 bases lying between them. This CDR3 is 15 amino acids long. CDR3 bases: TGTGCCAGCAGTCTTTACAGGGCCGGGGGCACTGAAGCTTTCTTT. This encodes CASSLYRAGGTEAFF.

The chain combines TRBV14 with TRBJ2-1; D ambiguous. This CDR3 has 15 amino acids. Trimming took 4 bases from V and 3 from J, leaving 13 bases between them. Germline values: CDR1 SGHDN, CDR2 FVKESK. In nucleotides, the CDR3 is TGTGCCAGCAGCCTCCCCGGTCGGCTCTACAATGAGCAGTTCTTC. Amino acid sequence: CASSLPGRLYNEQFF.

The rearrangement uses TRBV4-3 and TRBJ1-4; TRBD1 might be the D (6 bases). The germline V gene has CDR1 LGHNA and CDR2 YSLEER. Between the trimmed V and J ends, which lost 1 base and 12 bases, there was a span of 21 bases. The length of the CDR3 is 16 residues. The CDR3 loop is CASSQGGEGTSLELFF. DNA for the CDR3: TGCGCCAGCAGCCAAGGGGGTGAGGGGACATCTCTGGAACTGTTTTTT.

The chain couples TRBV7-7 to TRBJ2-1, with 11 nucleotides matching TRBD1. The V gene's germline CDR1 is SSHAT and CDR2 FNYEAQ (reference sequence). The CDR3 has 16 residues. V dropped 5 bases and J dropped 4; count of bases not matched to a gene: 7. The CDR3 loop reads CASSLRTGGKYNEQFF. The CDR3 nucleotides are TGTGCCAGCAGCCTCCGGACAGGGGGCAAGTACAATGAGCAGTTCTTC.

The chain uses TRBV19 and TRBJ2-7, with a weak D call TRBD1 (5 bases). Germline V gene sequence: CDR1 LNHDA, CDR2 SQIVND (reference sequence). The germline V and J ends were trimmed by 3 bases and 2 bases, with 17 bases remaining between them. The CDR3 is 16 residues long. Written as DNA, the CDR3 is TGTGCCAGTAGTATCTCGGGCAGGGCGGTTACCTACGAGCAGTACTTC. Its translation is CASSISGRAVTYEQYF.

The chain links TRBV5-4 to TRBJ2-2; D is unclear. The germline V and J ends were trimmed by 0 bases and 6 bases, with 6 bases remaining between them. Per germline, CDR1 SGHNT and CDR2 YYREEE (reference sequence). The CDR3 spans 13 residues. CDR3 region: CASSLGAPGELFF. Here the CDR3 DNA reads TGTGCCAGCAGCTTGGGGGCTCCCGGGGAGCTGTTTTTT.

V usage is TRBV25-1 and J usage is TRBJ2-5; D remains unclear. Trimming left V 4 bases short and J 2 bases short, with 2 bases between. CDR3 length equals 11 residues. Germline V gene lookup returns CDR1 MGHDK and CDR2 SYGVNS. CDR3: CASSVQETQYF. The DNA for the CDR3 is TGTGCCAGCAGTGTACAAGAGACCCAGTACTTC.

This clone appeared a single time. The chain joins TRBV29-1 to TRBJ1-1, with D perhaps TRBD1 (6 bases). V was shortened by 4 bases and J by 1 base, with 7 bases between the two germline ends. Germline V CDR1 and CDR2: SQVTM, ANQGSEA. CDR3 length equals 12 residues. The CDR3 loop reads CSVAGANTEAFF. In DNA form, the CDR3 reads TGCAGCGTTGCGGGGGCGAACACTGAAGCTTTCTTT.

The V call is TRBV7-2, the J call TRBJ1-5; D is unresolved. The germline CDR1 and CDR2 sequences are SGHTA and FQGNSA. V shed 4 bases and J shed 0 bases, with 22 bases lying between them. The CDR3 is 19 amino acids. The CDR3 reads CASSSDPFAATYSNQPQHF. The DNA for the CDR3 is TGTGCCAGCAGCTCGGATCCTTTCGCGGCAACTTATAGCAATCAGCCCCAGCATTTT.

V is TRBV6-1 and J is TRBJ1-1, with unresolved D. The V end lost 8 bases, the J end lost 1 base, and 17 bases lay between the germline ends. The V gene's germline CDR1 is MNHNS and CDR2 SASEGT. The CDR3 covers 15 residues. The CDR3 bases are TGTGCCAGCTACCGGGCCGAAGAAGGGAACACTGAAGCTTTCTTT. It encodes CASYRAEEGNTEAFF.

The CDR3 here is CAGLGGAANEKLFF. CDR3 DNA sequence: TGTGCCGGACTAGGCGGGGCCGCTAATGAAAAACTGTTTTTT. The chain is built from TRBV2 and TRBJ1-4; D is perhaps TRBD1 (5 bases). Germline lookup yields CDR1 SNHLY and CDR2 FYNNEI. This CDR3 has 14 amino acids. The V gene lost 11 bases and the J gene lost 3 bases, with 16 bases spanning the gap.

V is TRBV25-1 and J is TRBJ2-2; D remains unclear. The CDR3 is 14 residues long. Germline-derived CDR1 and CDR2 are MGHDK and SYGVNS. V gave up 4 bases and J gave up 7 bases, with 13 bases separating them. The CDR3 reads CASSGLALNGELFF. The CDR3 bases are TGTGCCAGCAGTGGTCTCGCCTTGAACGGGGAGCTGTTTTTT.

The count of this clone is one. The chain carries TRBV5-4 and TRBJ1-1; maybe TRBD1 (6 bases). CDR3 size: 15 residues. Germline V gives CDR1 SGHNT, CDR2 YYREEE (reference sequence). The V gene lost 4 bases and the J gene lost 1 base, with 14 bases spanning the gap. CDR3 bases: TGTGCCAGCAGCCTTCGACAGGCGAGGAACACTGAAGCTTTCTTT. Its translation is CASSLRQARNTEAFF.

The chain recombines TRBV27 with TRBJ1-6; D gene uncertain. Germline V CDR1 and CDR2: MNHEY, SMNVEV (reference sequence). The CDR3 length is 14 residues. Trimming removed 2 bases from V and 9 bases from J, with 11 bases in between. The CDR3 DNA is TGTGCCAGCAGTTTAATAGGGTTTGCTTCACCCCTCCACTTT. This encodes CASSLIGFASPLHF.

The rearrangement uses TRBV5-6 and TRBJ2-7, with 8 bases that match TRBD1. There are 13 residues in the CDR3. V trimming: 7 bases; J trimming: 1 base; junction bases outside the gene matches: 4. The V gene's germline CDR1 is SGHDT and CDR2 YYEEEE. CDR3 bases: TGTGCCAGCTCGGGACAGGAGTCCTACGAGCAGTACTTC. It yields the protein CASSGQESYEQYF.

This sequence joins TRBV7-9 and TRBJ2-7, with D tentatively TRBD2 (5 bases). V was clipped by 8 bases and J by 3 bases, with 14 bases between them. The germline gives CDR1 SEHNR, CDR2 FQNEAQ (reference sequence). The CDR3 totals 13 residues. The CDR3 sequence is CASCIGLYYEQYF. CDR3 bases: TGTGCCAGCTGCATAGGACTGTACTACGAGCAGTACTTC. The entire variable domain, with the rest obtained from reference TRBV7-9 and TRBJ2-7, is as follows: DTGVSQNPRHKITKRGQNVTFRCDPISEHNRLYWYRQTLGQGPEFLTYFQNEAQLEKSRLLSDRFSAERPKGSFSTLEIQRTEQGDSAMYLCASCIGLYYEQYFGPGTRLTVT.

The chain joins TRBV29-1 to TRBJ2-1, with 8 bases aligning to TRBD2. Germline V gene lookup returns CDR1 SQVTM and CDR2 ANQGSEA. The length of the CDR3 is 15 residues. After removal of 4 bases from V and 7 bases from J, the junction contained 12 bases not matched to a gene. The CDR3 spells CSVVGRAGDSNEQFF. The DNA for the CDR3 is TGCAGCGTTGTGGGTAGAGCGGGAGACTCTAATGAGCAGTTCTTC.